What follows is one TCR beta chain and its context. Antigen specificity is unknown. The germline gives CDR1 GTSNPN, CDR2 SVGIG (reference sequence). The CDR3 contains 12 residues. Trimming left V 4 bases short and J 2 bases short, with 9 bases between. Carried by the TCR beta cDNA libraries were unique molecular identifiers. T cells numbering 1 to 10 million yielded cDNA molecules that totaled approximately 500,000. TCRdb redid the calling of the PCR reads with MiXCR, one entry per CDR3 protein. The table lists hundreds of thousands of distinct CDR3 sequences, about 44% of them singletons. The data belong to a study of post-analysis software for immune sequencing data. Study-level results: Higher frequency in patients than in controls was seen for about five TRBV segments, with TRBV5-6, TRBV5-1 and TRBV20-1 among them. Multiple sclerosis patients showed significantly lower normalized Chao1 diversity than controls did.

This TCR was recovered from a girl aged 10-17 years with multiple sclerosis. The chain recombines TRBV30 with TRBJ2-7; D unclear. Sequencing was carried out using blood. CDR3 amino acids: CAWKLLTYEQYF. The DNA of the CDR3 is TGTGCCTGGAAGCTCCTAACCTACGAGCAGTACTTC.